This entry features one T cell receptor beta chain sequence. Its antigen has not been determined. Base qualities are not at hand, and no much larger clone is one base apart. This record comes from a study of blood T cell repertoires in COVID-19 (dated by TCRdb to about 2020). With regard to the full study: Samples covering the acute and convalescent phases of COVID-19 were provided by collaborators in the United States, Italy and Spain. The prospective study material was composed of cDNA or gDNA derived from T cells, B-cell-depleted T cells, or PBMCs. The repertoires were released in a freely available public database meant as a resource for research on the immune response to SARS-CoV-2. The samples were drawn from two sources: the first 160 participants of the ongoing ImmuneRACE study, and over 950 subjects contributed by 6 global collaborators. Subjects who had been exposed to COVID-19, were actively infected with it, or had recovered from it provided the deeply sampled blood TCRbeta repertoires that made up the dataset. The sample metadata nearly always contained a de-identified subject ID, COVID-19 status, age in years and sex. Where HLA class I and class II types were available, the types were taken from metadata supplied by the sample provider, not from assay-based typing. Findings and caveats that apply to the study as a whole: Clinical and demographic metadata were provided uncurated, with the amount varying by source and participant.

Each collaborating institution followed its own protocols to collect whole blood in K2EDTA tubes. For TCRbeta analysis, collaborators shipped samples in one of three forms: frozen whole blood, isolated PBMCs, or DNA extracted from either of those sample types. TCRbeta CDR3 regions were amplified from genomic DNA using the immunoSEQ Assay, a bias-controlled multiplex PCR. Turning to the authors' computational methods: The number of nucleated cells in each sample was estimated by amplification of reference gene primers within the assay. To quantify the absolute abundance of each unique TCRbeta CDR3 rearrangement, sequence reads were collapsed and filtered. For each sample, productive Simpson clonality was calculated by taking the square root of Simpson's diversity index across productive rearrangements. What TCRdb holds here is the immuneACCESS table cut down to in-frame rearrangements. Part of the clones is not present; checked against another copy, under half of the missing clones reflect an unresolved V gene, and the others are unexplained. V, J and clone size were drawn from that table, and D and trimming were deduced from the DNA. This sample is represented by 90,000 to 130,000 clones; approximately 90% of them were singletons. Less than 3.5% of the sample goes to the ten largest clones.

The sample consisted of peripheral blood. The receptor comes from a woman between 45 and 60 years old with acute or convalescent COVID-19.

This receptor carries the CDR3 CASILTGVLNNEQFF. The nucleotide sequence is given as TGTGCCAGCATTTTAACAGGCGTCTTAAACAATGAGCAGTTCTTC. The sequence links TRBV6-5 to TRBJ2-1; TRBD1 is a weak D gene call, 5 bases matching. The germline V gene sets CDR1 to MNHEY and CDR2 to SVGAGI. V gives up 7 bases and J gives up 5 bases, and the segment between their germline ends measures 18 bases. The CDR3 goes from the cysteine to the phenylalanine over 15 residues. Just CDR3 DNA is preserved here, 45 bases in frame from base 1.